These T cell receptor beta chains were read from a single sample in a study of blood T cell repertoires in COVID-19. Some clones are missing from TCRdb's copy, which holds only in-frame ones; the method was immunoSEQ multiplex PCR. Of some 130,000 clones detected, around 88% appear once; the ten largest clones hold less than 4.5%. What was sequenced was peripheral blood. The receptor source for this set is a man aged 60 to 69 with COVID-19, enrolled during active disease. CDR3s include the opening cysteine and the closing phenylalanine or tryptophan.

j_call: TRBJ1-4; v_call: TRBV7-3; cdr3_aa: CASSLNVNEKLFF
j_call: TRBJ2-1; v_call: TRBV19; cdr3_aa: CATKGAMGYNEQFF
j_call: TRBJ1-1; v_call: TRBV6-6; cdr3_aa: CASSPDRLRMNTEAFF
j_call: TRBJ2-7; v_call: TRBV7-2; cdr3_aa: CASSLPGLPLSYEQYF
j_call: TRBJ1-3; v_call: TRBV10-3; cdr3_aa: CAISESSTLRNTIYF
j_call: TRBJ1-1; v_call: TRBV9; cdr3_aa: CASSENRYTEAFF
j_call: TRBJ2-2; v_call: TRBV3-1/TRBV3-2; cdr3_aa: CASSQDLGQGFTGELFF
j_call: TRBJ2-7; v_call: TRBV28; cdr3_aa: CASTLLVGQSSYEQYF
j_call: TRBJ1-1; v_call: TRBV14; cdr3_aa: CASSQSLTAEAFF
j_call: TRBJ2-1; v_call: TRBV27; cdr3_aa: CASSSGTRYEQFF
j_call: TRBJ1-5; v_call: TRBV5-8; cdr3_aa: CASSLAAGGFQPQHF
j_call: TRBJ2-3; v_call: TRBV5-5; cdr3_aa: CASSFSGAGEYF
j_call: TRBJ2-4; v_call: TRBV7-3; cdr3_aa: CASSAYGSGGSYKNIQYF
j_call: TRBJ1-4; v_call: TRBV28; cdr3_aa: CASSSGHPNEKLFF
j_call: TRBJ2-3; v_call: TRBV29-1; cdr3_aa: CSVEADSQTQYF
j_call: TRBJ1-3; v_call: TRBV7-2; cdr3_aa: CASSPSAGNTIYF
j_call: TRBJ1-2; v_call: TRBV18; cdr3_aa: CASSPPGQGGGYTF
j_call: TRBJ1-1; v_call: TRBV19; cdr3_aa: CASRDSLNTEAFF
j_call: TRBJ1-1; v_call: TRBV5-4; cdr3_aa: CASSYRGGGTEAFF
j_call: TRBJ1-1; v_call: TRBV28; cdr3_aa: CASSPPTGGNTEAFF
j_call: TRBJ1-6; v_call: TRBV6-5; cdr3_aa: CASSYYQGNDSPLHF
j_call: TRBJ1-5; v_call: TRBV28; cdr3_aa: CASTVIYSNQPQHF
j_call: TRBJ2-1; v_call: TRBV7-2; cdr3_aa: CASSSTGTVQYNEQFF
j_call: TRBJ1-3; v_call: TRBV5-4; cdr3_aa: CASSGRGASGNTIYF
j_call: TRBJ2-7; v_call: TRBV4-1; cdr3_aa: CASSQMQDSYEQYF
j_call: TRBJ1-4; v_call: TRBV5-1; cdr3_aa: CASRDSASTNEKLFF
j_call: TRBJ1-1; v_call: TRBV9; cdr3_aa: CASTSQGQGFDTEAFF
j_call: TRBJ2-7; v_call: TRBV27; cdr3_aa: CASRTMDGGTYEQYF
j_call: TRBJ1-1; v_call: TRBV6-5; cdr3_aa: CASSSFGTSTSEAFF
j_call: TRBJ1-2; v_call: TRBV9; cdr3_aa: CASSSLGSYGYTF
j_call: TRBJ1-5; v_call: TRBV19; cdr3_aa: CASSNREGGHQPQHF
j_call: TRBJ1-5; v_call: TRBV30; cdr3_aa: CAWSVNRESVGLNQPQHF
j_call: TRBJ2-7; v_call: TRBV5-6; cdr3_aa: CASSSKRDRGHSYEQYF
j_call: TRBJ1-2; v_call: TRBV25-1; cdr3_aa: CASRESGDNYGYTF
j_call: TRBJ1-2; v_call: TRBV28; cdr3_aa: CASSLSGTVYGYTF
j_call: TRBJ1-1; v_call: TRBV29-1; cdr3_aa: CSVSRGFGEAFF
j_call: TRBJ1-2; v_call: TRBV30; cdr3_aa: CAWSRGGDGYTF
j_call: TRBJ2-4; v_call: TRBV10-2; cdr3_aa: CASSGGALAGGVGKNIQYF
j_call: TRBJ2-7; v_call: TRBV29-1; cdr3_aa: CSVAGGVLPSSYEQYF